This T cell receptor (beta chain) was identified during a study of blood T cell repertoires in COVID-19. On the study more broadly: The United States, Italy and Spain supplied acute and convalescent COVID-19 samples. T cells, B-cell-depleted T cells, or PBMCs supplied cDNA or gDNA.

The CDR3 is made up of 16 amino acids. The V gene lost 0 bases and the J gene lost 5 bases, with 16 bases spanning the gap. Germline CDR1 reads LGHDT; CDR2 reads YNNKEL (reference sequence). Under the authors' procedure: Counts of nucleated cells, estimated from reference gene primer amplification, were obtained. Repertoires were generated with immunoSEQ multiplex PCR, while TCRdb's copy carries only in-frame clones and drops some. That table gives V, J and clone size, and the DNA gave D and trimming. The sample holds tens of thousands of clones, approximately 94% seen once. This clone was recorded only once.

Input material: peripheral blood. The sequence was obtained from a human donor in a cohort sampled during active COVID-19. V and J are TRBV3-1 (or the pseudogene TRBV3-2) and TRBJ2-5; the D is unclear. The CDR3 DNA sequence: TGTGCCAGCAGCCAAGATCGAGCTTTGAACTGGGAGACCCAGTACTTC. It codes for CASSQDRALNWETQYF.